The 17 T cell receptor beta chains given below trace back to one sample, sequenced in a study of shared clonotypes between healthy human individuals. Clones were read by immunoSEQ multiplex PCR, and TCRdb kept only the in-frame ones, dropping some. The sample consists of more than 2 million clones, 85% to 95% of them appearing once. The sequenced sample consisted of naive CD4+ T cells sorted from blood. Subset indicated: CD45RA+ positively selected. Receptors originate from a man younger than 35 in good health.

J is TRBJ2-3 and V is TRBV13, with 11 nucleotides matching TRBD1. Trimming took 5 bases from V and 4 from J; bases not matched to a gene: 14. The CDR3 covers 18 residues. CDR1 and CDR2 (germline): PRHDT, FYEKMQ (reference sequence). CDR3 region: CASSQFAARDRGADTQYF. The CDR3 nucleotides are TGTGCCAGCAGCCAGTTCGCTGCTCGGGACAGGGGGGCAGATACGCAGTATTTT.

This sequence joins TRBV28 and TRBJ1-1, with D unresolved. In germline, CDR1 is MDHEN, CDR2 SYDVKM. The CDR3 runs to 17 residues. V shed 7 bases and J shed 0 bases, with 21 bases lying between them. CDR3 loop: CASTLLLGSSMNTEAFF. As DNA, the CDR3 is TGTGCCAGCACCCTCCTCCTAGGGAGTTCCATGAACACTGAAGCTTTCTTT.

The table lists this clone with a few counts. In DNA, the CDR3 is TGTGCCAGCAGTTGGGGGTCAAGTTCACCCCTCCACTTT. This gives the protein CASSWGSSSPLHF. The chain uses TRBV6-5 and TRBJ1-6, with D possibly TRBD1 on 5 matching bases. V lost 4 bases, J lost 9 bases, and 10 bases lay in between. The CDR3 is 13 residues long. Germline V gives CDR1 MNHEY, CDR2 SVGAGI.

The CDR3: CASSIGPGPGANVLTF. The CDR3 DNA sequence: TGTGCCAGTAGTATAGGACCCGGGCCTGGGGCCAACGTCCTGACTTTC. This chain links TRBV19 with TRBJ2-6; D gene ambiguous. CDR3 length: 16 residues. Trimming stripped 1 base from V and 2 bases from J, with 9 bases between. The germline gives CDR1 LNHDA, CDR2 SQIVND (reference sequence).

This chain connects TRBV28 to TRBJ1-6; D is unclear. The germline CDR1 and CDR2 sequences are MDHEN and SYDVKM. This CDR3 comprises 17 residues. Deletions cut 2 bases from V and 7 bases from J, with 18 bases between. CDR3: CASSLAQDQYFNSPLHF. The CDR3 DNA is TGTGCCAGCAGTTTAGCCCAGGACCAATACTTCAATTCACCCCTCCACTTT. Using reference TRBV28 and TRBJ1-6 for the parts outside the CDR3, the full variable domain is DVKVTQSSRYLVKRTGEKVFLECVQDMDHENMFWYRQDPGLGLRLIYFSYDVKMKEKGDIPEGYSVSREKKERFSLILESASTNQTSMYLCASSLAQDQYFNSPLHFGNGTRLTVT.

This clone was recorded once. This sample also contains other DNA sequences that code for the same CDR3. V is TRBV9 and J is TRBJ2-2; D is unclear. Germline V gene lookup returns CDR1 SGDLS and CDR2 YYNGEE. The CDR3 is 15 residues long. The V end was cut by 0 bases, the J end by 1 base, with 7 bases between. CDR3 region: CASSVGGLNTGELFF. DNA for the CDR3: TGTGCCAGCAGCGTAGGAGGCTTGAACACCGGGGAGCTGTTTTTT.

The rearrangement links TRBV6-1 to TRBJ2-3; the match to TRBD2 covers 7 bases. J lost 4 bases, V lost 4 bases, and 11 bases had no gene match. The CDR3 spans 16 residues. Germline CDR1 and CDR2: MNHNS and SASEGT. For the CDR3, the DNA is TGTGCCAGCAGTGGAAGTTTCGGGGGGATGTCAGATACGCAGTATTTT. It yields the protein CASSGSFGGMSDTQYF.

J is TRBJ1-1 and V is TRBV9, with TRBD1 matching over 7 bases. The J segment lost 5 bases and the V segment lost 3 bases, leaving 16 bases of the junction unmatched. Germline V gene sequence: CDR1 SGDLS, CDR2 YYNGEE. CDR3 length: 17 residues. CDR3 in amino acids: CASSAEGTGAPGTEAFF. The CDR3 bases are TGTGCCAGCAGCGCCGAGGGCACAGGGGCCCCGGGGACTGAAGCTTTCTTT.

This clone was counted a single time. CDR3 nucleotides: TGTGCCACCTACCTCATTAGCGGGGCTAGCACAGATACGCAGTATTTT. Amino acids: CATYLISGASTDTQYF. The J gene is TRBJ2-3, the V gene TRBV15; 8 nucleotides agree with TRBD2. V lost 8 bases, J lost 0 bases, and 10 bases stayed unmatched. Germline lookup yields CDR1 LNHNV and CDR2 YYDKDF (reference sequence). This CDR3 has 16 residues.

In regard to this clone: The junction and the germline gene differ at one end; a read error may be behind it. The chain recombines TRBV6-6 with TRBJ2-3, with TRBD1 matching 7 bases. CDR1 MNHNY and CDR2 SVGAGI come from the germline V gene (reference sequence). This CDR3 region has 14 residues. The CDR3 sequence: CASSYSDREDTKYF. The CDR3 bases are TGTGCCAGCAGTTACTCCGACAGGGAAGATACGAAGTATTTT.

The chain uses TRBV29-1 and TRBJ1-2; no clear D. The CDR3 consists of 14 residues. V shed 6 bases and J shed 1 base, with 15 bases lying between them. Germline V gene sequence: CDR1 SQVTM, CDR2 ANQGSEA. The CDR3 sequence: CSVRTGFINYGYTF. CDR3 bases: TGCAGCGTCCGGACGGGGTTCATTAACTATGGCTACACCTTC.

V and J are TRBV6-6 and TRBJ1-6; the D is unclear. CDR3 size: 13 residues. CDR1 and CDR2 (germline): MNHNY, SVGAGI (reference sequence). Trimming left V 4 bases short and J 8 bases short, with 9 bases between. The CDR3 loop reads CASSSRADSPLHF. The CDR3 DNA sequence: TGTGCCAGCAGTTCGCGGGCCGATTCACCCCTCCACTTT.

This sequence joins TRBV7-2 and TRBJ1-5; tentative D call: TRBD1 (5 bases). This CDR3 comprises 16 residues. Trimming took off 1 base at V and 0 bases at J, with 10 bases between the two ends. CDR1 and CDR2 (germline): SGHTA, FQGNSA. CDR3 loop: CASSLDGQGSNQPQHF. The CDR3 nucleotides read TGTGCCAGCAGCTTAGATGGGCAGGGTAGCAATCAGCCCCAGCATTTT.

The chain employs TRBV7-9 and TRBJ1-1; the match to TRBD1 covers 7 bases. J gave up 7 bases and V 4 bases, and 9 bases lay outside the gene matches. The CDR3 length is 14 residues. Per germline, CDR1 SEHNR and CDR2 FQNEAQ (reference sequence). CDR3: CASSSSFGQVEAFF. The CDR3 DNA reads TGTGCCAGCAGCTCCTCTTTCGGACAGGTTGAAGCTTTCTTT.

Comments on this clone: The same CDR3 arises from other DNA sequences in this sample as well. The chain employs TRBV5-1 and TRBJ2-7, with 9 bases identical to TRBD1. Germline V gene lookup returns CDR1 SGHRS and CDR2 YFSETQ. The CDR3 contains 14 residues. V trimming: 4 bases; J trimming: 2 bases; junction bases outside the gene matches: 4. The CDR3: CASSSGQGTYEQYF. The CDR3 DNA sequence: TGCGCCAGCAGCAGTGGACAGGGGACCTACGAGCAGTACTTC.

V gene TRBV2 combines with J gene TRBJ1-6; D may be TRBD1 (5 bases). The germline gives CDR1 SNHLY, CDR2 FYNNEI. The CDR3 contains 14 residues. V lost 6 bases to trimming and J lost 6 bases, with 12 bases between them. The CDR3 here is CASREDIVNSPLHF. CDR3 bases: TGTGCCAGCAGGGAGGACATAGTTAATTCACCCCTCCACTTT.

The J gene is TRBJ1-4, the V gene TRBV4-2; 10 bases are a match to TRBD1. Germline-derived CDR1 and CDR2 are LGHNA and YNFKEQ. The CDR3 covers 18 residues. With V trimmed by 5 bases and J by 3 bases, 12 bases remained unmatched. CDR3 in amino acids: CASSGPGTGEAANEKLFF. The CDR3 DNA sequence: TGTGCCAGCAGCGGTCCCGGGACAGGGGAGGCGGCTAATGAAAAACTGTTTTTT.